The 18 T cell receptor beta chains given below trace back to one sample, sequenced in a study of cytomegalovirus exposure and HLA in healthy donors. PCR used 60 Vbeta primers and 13 Jbeta primers. This table comes from immunoSEQ multiplex PCR, and its TCRdb copy is limited to in-frame clones, with some not included. The sample lists fewer than 200,000 clones, approximately 80% occurring once. The sample was PBMCs. The receptor set was obtained from a woman aged 40 to 55 in good health and CMV-seropositive.

This clone was found a few times. The gene calls are TRBV4-1 and TRBJ1-5; D gene ambiguous. Germline lookup yields CDR1 MGHRA and CDR2 YSYEKL. V was trimmed by 4 bases and J by 1 base, leaving 11 bases between them. This CDR3 comprises 15 residues. CDR3: CASSLMQSSNQPQHF. The DNA of the CDR3 is TGCGCCAGCAGCCTCATGCAGTCGAGCAATCAGCCCCAGCATTTT.

The V call is TRBV29-1, the J call TRBJ1-2; the D is unclear. Trimming shortened V by 1 base and J by 1 base, and 7 bases separated the two germline ends. The CDR3 extends over 13 amino acids. Germline lookup yields CDR1 SQVTM and CDR2 ANQGSEA. CDR3 coding DNA: TGCAGCGTTGAAGGAGGGTTTAACTATGGCTACACCTTC. Translated: CSVEGGFNYGYTF.

The genes are TRBV9 and TRBJ2-7; TRBD1 aligns across 7 bases. The junction had 8 bases not matched to a gene; V was cut back by 2 bases and J by 12 bases. Looked up from germline, CDR1 is SGDLS and CDR2 is YYNGEE. CDR3 length: 12 residues. CDR3 DNA: TGTGCCAGCAGCGTCGAGGGGGCCCCTCCGTACTTC. Protein: CASSVEGAPPYF.

V is TRBV4-1 and J is TRBJ2-4, with 8 bases identical to TRBD2. V shed 0 bases, J shed 0 bases, and the junction held 4 bases outside the gene matches. The CDR3 consists of 17 residues. The germline CDR1 and CDR2 sequences are MGHRA and YSYEKL. The CDR3, as DNA: TGCGCCAGCAGCCAAGATAGCGGGGCCGTAGCCAAAAACATTCAGTACTTC. It translates to CASSQDSGAVAKNIQYF.

J is TRBJ1-5 and V is TRBV5-4, with D perhaps matching TRBD1 (5 bases). The CDR3 sequence is 14 residues long. V shed 3 bases and J shed 4 bases, with 11 bases lying between them. The germline V gene has CDR1 SGHNT and CDR2 YYREEE (reference sequence). CDR3 sequence: CASSYGGENQPQHF. CDR3 coding DNA: TGTGCCAGCAGCTACGGGGGGGAAAATCAGCCCCAGCATTTT. Together with reference TRBV5-4 and TRBJ1-5, the CDR3 gives the full variable domain: ETGVTQSPTHLIKTRGQQVTLRCSSQSGHNTVSWYQQALGQGPQFIFQYYREEENGRGNFPPRFSGLQFPNYSSELNVNALELDDSALYLCASSYGGENQPQHFGDGTRLSIL.

The rearrangement joins TRBV6-5 to TRBJ2-3; 10 bases match TRBD2. Germline V gene data show CDR1 as MNHEY and CDR2 as SVGAGI. After removal of 0 bases from V and 6 bases from J, the junction contained 6 bases not matched to a gene. The CDR3 totals 16 residues. The CDR3: CASSYSISGGADTQYF. CDR3 DNA sequence: TGTGCCAGCAGTTACTCGATAAGCGGGGGGGCGGATACGCAGTATTTT.

The rearrangement links TRBV5-4 to TRBJ2-2; 10 nucleotides agree with TRBD2. The germline CDR1 and CDR2 sequences are SGHNT and YYREEE (reference sequence). This CDR3 region has 16 residues. V was clipped by 4 bases and J by 7 bases; unmatched bases: 10. The CDR3 sequence is CASSPGSGRANGELFF. The CDR3 region has the DNA TGTGCCAGCAGCCCAGGGAGCGGGAGGGCCAACGGGGAGCTGTTTTTT.

The chain employs TRBV4-2 and TRBJ2-1, with unresolved D. The length of the CDR3 is 12 residues. V gave up 4 bases and J gave up 6 bases, with 7 bases separating them. In germline, CDR1 is LGHNA, CDR2 YNFKEQ. This chain's CDR3 is CASSPPGNEQFF. The CDR3 DNA follows: TGTGCCAGCAGCCCCCCGGGCAATGAGCAGTTCTTC.

The rearrangement uses TRBV10-3 and TRBJ1-1, with TRBD1 as a possible D gene (5 bases). V lost 3 bases, J lost 3 bases, and 11 bases lay in between. The CDR3 has 14 residues. CDR1 and CDR2 from the germline V gene are ENHRY and SYGVKD. The CDR3 region has the DNA TGTGCCATCAGTGACAGGGATAGAGACACTGAAGCTTTCTTT. It codes for CAISDRDRDTEAFF.

V gene TRBV2 combines with J gene TRBJ1-5, with D tentatively TRBD1 (5 bases). In germline, CDR1 is SNHLY, CDR2 FYNNEI. V was trimmed by 9 bases and J by 0 bases, leaving 12 bases between them. The CDR3 contains 14 residues. The CDR3 region is CASRQTNSNQPQHF. As DNA, the CDR3 is TGTGCCAGTAGACAGACAAATAGCAATCAGCCCCAGCATTTT.

V and J are TRBV19 and TRBJ2-7; 9 nucleotides align to TRBD1. Germline V gene sequence: CDR1 LNHDA, CDR2 SQIVND (reference sequence). This CDR3 is built from 15 residues. The J segment lost 5 bases and the V segment lost 4 bases, leaving 9 bases of the junction unmatched. CDR3 DNA sequence: TGTGCCAGTAGTAAACGACCGGGACAGGGAAACGAGCAGTACTTC. Translated: CASSKRPGQGNEQYF.

The chain recombines TRBV12-5 with TRBJ1-2; no firm D call. The V gene lost 0 bases and the J gene lost 4 bases, with 9 bases spanning the gap. The CDR3 spans 14 residues. Germline-derived CDR1 and CDR2 are LGHNT and FRNRAP. The CDR3 DNA sequence: TGTGCTAGTGGTTTGGTTCCCACTGGCTATGGCTACACCTTC. Translating gives CASGLVPTGYGYTF.

This clone appeared once. The CDR3 bases are TGTGCCAGCTCACCACCATCCGAGAGCTACGAGCAGTACTTC. Protein product: CASSPPSESYEQYF. This chain uses TRBV18 with TRBJ2-7, with D hard to call. Germline lookup yields CDR1 KGHSH and CDR2 LQKENI. Between the trimmed V and J ends, which lost 0 bases and 3 bases, there was a span of 9 bases. The CDR3 spans 14 residues.

With respect to this clone: Other DNA variants within this sample encode the same CDR3. The V gene is TRBV6-5, the J gene TRBJ2-7, with D possibly being TRBD1 (5 bases). The CDR3 runs to 14 residues. V lost 0 bases to trimming and J lost 1 base, with 7 bases between them. Germline CDR1 and CDR2: MNHEY and SVGAGI. CDR3 in DNA: TGTGCCAGCAGTTACTCGAAGGGGTCCTACGAGCAGTACTTC. Translated: CASSYSKGSYEQYF.

The V gene is TRBV11-2, the J gene TRBJ2-2, with 13 bases aligning to TRBD2. The germline gives CDR1 SGHAT, CDR2 FQNNGV. V lost 6 bases, J lost 3 bases, and 13 bases stayed unmatched. The CDR3 totals 19 residues. The chain's CDR3 is CASSKTTSGGLGDTGELFF. CDR3 sequence (DNA): TGTGCCAGCAGTAAAACGACTAGCGGGGGGTTAGGTGACACCGGGGAGCTGTTTTTT.

The chain is built from TRBV7-8 and TRBJ1-1; D perhaps matches TRBD1 (5 bases). Germline V lookup: CDR1 SGHVS, CDR2 FQNEAQ. The CDR3 is made up of 11 amino acids. V was cut by 6 bases and J by 4 bases, with 6 bases left in between. The CDR3 reads CASRGVTEAFF. The CDR3 nucleotides are TGTGCCAGCAGAGGGGTCACTGAAGCTTTCTTT.

The V gene is TRBV6-6, the J gene TRBJ1-3, with 9 bases identical to TRBD1. The CDR3 is made up of 14 amino acids. J was trimmed by 3 bases and V by 6 bases; bases with no gene match: 3. Germline V gene lookup returns CDR1 MNHNY and CDR2 SVGAGI (reference sequence). For the CDR3, the DNA is TGTGCCAGCAGCCTGGACAGGGGTGGAAACACCATATATTTT. Its translation is CASSLDRGGNTIYF.

The chain combines TRBV30 with TRBJ1-2; D uncertain. This CDR3 contains 14 residues. Germline lookup yields CDR1 GTSNPN and CDR2 SVGIG (reference sequence). V dropped 2 bases and J dropped 4 bases, with 14 bases sitting between them. The CDR3 loop is CAWSNAGLGYGYTF. The CDR3 coding sequence is TGTGCCTGGAGTAATGCGGGTCTGGGCTATGGCTACACCTTC.